The 13 T cell receptor beta chains presented below share a single source sample, sequenced in a study of beta chain features in type 1 diabetes. No cognate antigen is known for these TCRs. General study findings and limits: Type 1 diabetes patients had TCRB CDR3s that were shorter (moderately but significantly so) in all four CD4+ subsets.

Expressed TCRB transcripts got sequenced, as all isolated RNA was reverse transcribed. This table comes from immunoSEQ multiplex PCR, and its TCRdb copy is limited to in-frame clones, with some not included. This sample has approximately 130,000 clones, with 15% to 20% found just once. Sample: central memory CD4+ T cells from blood. Every receptor here comes from a man aged 18 to 29 with type 1 diabetes.

This clone showed up just a few times. This chain connects TRBV7-9 to TRBJ2-1; D is ambiguous. Trimming took off 5 bases at V and 3 bases at J, with 14 bases between the two ends. The germline V gene has CDR1 SEHNR and CDR2 FQNEAQ (reference sequence). The CDR3 extends over 15 amino acids. Here the CDR3 DNA reads TGTGCCAGCAGCACCCCTCATTACAGCTACAATGAGCAGTTCTTC. Protein: CASSTPHYSYNEQFF. Using reference TRBV7-9 and TRBJ2-1 for the parts outside the CDR3, the full variable domain is DTGVSQNPRHKITKRGQNVTFRCDPISEHNRLYWYRQTLGQGPEFLTYFQNEAQLEKSRLLSDRFSAERPKGSFSTLEIQRTEQGDSAMYLCASSTPHYSYNEQFFGPGTRLTVL.

The chain couples TRBV4-2 to TRBJ2-1; TRBD1 matches 8 bases. CDR1 is LGHNA and CDR2 is YNFKEQ in the germline V gene. The CDR3 is 17 residues long. The J segment lost 2 bases and the V segment lost 3 bases, leaving 9 bases of the junction unmatched. The CDR3 coding sequence is TGTGCCAGCAGCCAGAAGGTCGGGACAGGCACCTACAATGAGCAGTTCTTC. Protein sequence: CASSQKVGTGTYNEQFF.

This clone was detected a few times. The chain joins TRBV2 to TRBJ1-4, with D uncertain. CDR1 is SNHLY and CDR2 is FYNNEI in the germline V gene. The V and J ends lost 4 bases and 6 bases respectively, with 9 bases between them. This CDR3 contains 13 residues. The CDR3: CASSVVRYEKLFF. The CDR3 nucleotides read TGTGCCAGCAGTGTTGTCCGTTATGAAAAACTGTTTTTT.

V is TRBV11-1 and J is TRBJ2-3, with no clear D. V gave up 4 bases and J gave up 6 bases, with 11 bases separating them. The CDR3 is 13 amino acids. Per the germline V gene, CDR1 is SGHAT and CDR2 is FQDESV (reference sequence). CDR3 amino acids: CASSSRYTDTQYF. DNA for the CDR3: TGTGCCAGCAGCTCCAGATACACGGATACGCAGTATTTT.

This clone was counted only a few times. This chain connects TRBV18 to TRBJ2-7, with 9 nucleotides matching TRBD2. From germline, CDR1 is KGHSH and CDR2 LQKENI. V gave up 3 bases and J gave up 2 bases; unmatched junction bases: 5. This CDR3 comprises 15 residues. In DNA, the CDR3 is TGTGCCAGCTCACCTTCTAGCGGGGTACCCTACGAGCAGTACTTC. It codes for CASSPSSGVPYEQYF.

The chain uses TRBV6-6 and TRBJ2-5, with TRBD1 as a possible D gene (5 bases). Germline values: CDR1 MNHNY, CDR2 SVGAGI (reference sequence). V dropped 5 bases and J dropped 3 bases, with 19 bases sitting between them. CDR3 length equals 16 residues. The CDR3 loop reads CASSRRTNKGEETQYF. CDR3 nucleotide sequence: TGTGCCAGCAGTCGACGGACGAACAAAGGGGAAGAGACCCAGTACTTC.

This clone has at least ten counts. This chain joins TRBV29-1 and TRBJ2-1; tentatively, D is TRBD1 (6 bases). There are 13 residues in the CDR3. The germline CDR1 and CDR2 sequences are SQVTM and ANQGSEA. Trimming shortened V by 7 bases and J by 0 bases, and 10 bases separated the two germline ends. The CDR3 loop reads CSGQDNSYNEQFF. In nucleotides, the CDR3 is TGCAGCGGACAGGACAACTCCTACAATGAGCAGTTCTTC.

The genes are TRBV7-2 and TRBJ1-1, with a tentative D call TRBD1 (5 bases). Germline V gives CDR1 SGHTA, CDR2 FQGNSA. The CDR3 spans 13 residues. Trimming removed 8 bases from V and 4 bases from J, with 14 bases in between. The CDR3 region is CASADQRGTEAFF. CDR3 bases: TGTGCCAGCGCTGACCAAAGGGGCACTGAAGCTTTCTTT.

The rearrangement joins TRBV7-9 to TRBJ1-1, with a tentative D call TRBD1 (5 bases). The CDR3 contains 13 residues. The germline gives CDR1 SEHNR, CDR2 FQNEAQ (reference sequence). Trimming removed 1 base from V and 5 bases from J, with 8 bases in between. CDR3 region: CASSLEEGTEAFF. The CDR3 bases are TGTGCCAGCAGCTTAGAAGAGGGGACTGAAGCTTTCTTT.

The chain links TRBV13 to TRBJ2-5; D is unresolved. CDR1 PRHDT and CDR2 FYEKMQ come from the germline V gene (reference sequence). The V and J ends lost 7 bases and 4 bases respectively, with 13 bases between them. The CDR3 sequence is 13 residues long. The CDR3 reads CASTLVGSETQYF. CDR3 coding DNA: TGTGCCAGCACTTTAGTCGGGTCAGAGACCCAGTACTTC.

In its sample, this clone was seen a few times. The gene calls are TRBV4-2 and TRBJ2-7; the D gene is possibly TRBD2 (5 bases). Germline V lookup: CDR1 LGHNA, CDR2 YNFKEQ. Trimming pared 6 bases from V and 2 bases from J, leaving 11 bases between. This CDR3 region has 13 residues. As DNA, the CDR3 is TGTGCCAGCAGTCGGGATCCAGCCTACGAGCAGTACTTC. Amino acids: CASSRDPAYEQYF.

The gene calls are TRBV9 and TRBJ2-5, with no clear D. Trimming left V 0 bases short and J 5 bases short, with 8 bases between. Per the germline V gene, CDR1 is SGDLS and CDR2 is YYNGEE. The CDR3 has 13 amino acids. CDR3 sequence reads: CASSVGAGETQYF. The DNA for the CDR3 is TGTGCCAGCAGCGTAGGGGCCGGGGAGACCCAGTACTTC.

This clone appeared a few times. This may be a read error: a much more frequent sequence differs by one nucleotide. This CDR3 reads CATTLTSATAKTGELFF. DNA of the CDR3: TGTGCCACCACCCTCACCTCCGCGACAGCAAAAACCGGGGAGCTGTTTTTT. The J gene is TRBJ2-2, the V gene TRBV28; a weak D match, TRBD1 (5 bases). Between the trimmed V and J ends, which lost 10 bases and 5 bases, there was a span of 26 bases. The CDR3 length is 17 residues. Germline V gives CDR1 MDHEN, CDR2 SYDVKM.